Given below is one TCR beta chain in context. This receptor's antigen is unknown. No base quality values were provided; no much bigger clone lies one nucleotide off. From a lookup of the germline V gene, CDR1 and CDR2 are MGHRA and YSYEKL. The CDR3 measures 14 amino acids from cysteine to phenylalanine. Just the 42-base CDR3 DNA is kept, in frame starting at base 1. V gives up 1 base and J gives up 7 bases, and the segment between their germline ends measures 13 bases. Library prep was done by PCR. The sequencer listed for this sample is Illumina HiSeq 2500. TCR libraries were prepared with molecular barcoding, using unique molecular identifiers to normalize TCRbeta repertoire quantification. TCRdb reworked the public reads: Q25 trimming with fastp, MiXCR clone assembly, productive beta chains retained. Rows merge per CDR3 protein into single entries with the most common DNA and genes. Here the sample has about 610,000 distinct CDR3 sequences; 10% to 13% occur a single time. The top ten clonotypes cover about 4% of the sample.

The sample comes from a study of T-cell reconstitution after alpha-beta-depleted transplantation in children (dated by TCRdb to 2016 to 2017). Looking at the study overall: Using TCR repertoire profiling, the study quantitatively followed how T-cell immune reconstitution unfolded in children after TCRalphabeta/CD19-depleted allogeneic hematopoietic cell transplantation.

This specimen was PBMCs from the stem cell graft donor, taken from the stem cell graft. The sequence came from a human donor who donated a stem cell graft to a child with acute myeloid leukemia. The chain joins TRBV4-1 to TRBJ1-2, with no D gene named confidently. The DNA sequence is given as TGCGCCAGCAGCCAAGTCGGGATGAAAAGTGGCTACACCTTC. This gives the protein CASSQVGMKSGYTF.